This is a list of T cell receptor beta chains from one sample in a study of blood T cells in healthy people across ages. TCRdb reanalysed the 5' RACE reads using MiXCR and keeps one entry per CDR3 protein. The repertoire includes about 1.4 million distinct CDR3 sequences, 45% to 70% of them detected once, and 6.5% to 8.5% sits in the top ten. Sequencing used blood. The source of these receptors is a man aged 18 to 30 in good health. The CDR3 runs from the conserved cysteine through the conserved F or W. The D gene is left open where the match is weak. Clone size is given for some rows only: seen once, a few or many times, or a class if the clone is expanded.

j_gene,abundance,len,v_gene,d_gene,CDR3nt,CDR3aa
TRBJ2-5,once,13,TRBV10-3,-,TGTGCCATCAGTGATAAAGGGAGAGAGACCCAGTACTTC,CAISDKGRETQYF
TRBJ1-2,-,12,TRBV5-1,-,TGCGCCAGCGGGGGGCAGGGCCCTGGCTACACCTTC,CASGGQGPGYTF
TRBJ1-2,-,13,TRBV27,-,TGTGCCAGCACCCGGGTCGGCAGTGGAGGCTACACCTTC,CASTRVGSGGYTF
TRBJ2-6,-,21,TRBV4-1,TRBD1,TGCGCCAGCAGCCCCCCGGGTACGCGACGGACAGGGAAGGCTGGGGCCAACGTCCTGACTTTC,CASSPPGTRRTGKAGANVLTF
TRBJ2-7,once,17,TRBV7-6,-,TGTGCCAGCAGCTTAGCGGCCCCTCGGACAGACCCCTACGAGCAGTACTTC,CASSLAAPRTDPYEQYF
TRBJ1-1,-,11,TRBV7-9,-,TGTGCCCGTGATGGGTTCGCTGAAGCTTTCTTT,CARDGFAEAFF
TRBJ2-1,few,15,TRBV4-1,-,TGCGCCAGCAGCCACCGAGCCCCCATTGGCAATGAGCAGTTCTTC,CASSHRAPIGNEQFF
TRBJ2-7,-,15,TRBV4-1,-,TGCGCCAGCAGCCAAGATGGGCAGCCTATCTACGAGCAGTACTTC,CASSQDGQPIYEQYF
TRBJ1-4,-,14,TRBV3-1,-,TGTGCCAGCAGCCAAGAGGGAATGGGACGCGAACTGTTTTTT,CASSQEGMGRELFF
TRBJ1-2,-,15,TRBV7-2,-,TGTGCCAGCAGCCAGGAGCAGGACAGATGGTATGGCTACACCTTC,CASSQEQDRWYGYTF
TRBJ1-1,-,16,TRBV4-1,-,TGCGCCAGCAGCCAAGAGGGAGCAGGTGTAGTCACTGAAGCTTTCTTT,CASSQEGAGVVTEAFF
TRBJ2-3,-,16,TRBV20-1,TRBD2,TGCAGTGCTAGTTTTGCGCGGGGGGGGAGGACAGATACGCAGTATTTT,CSASFARGGRTDTQYF
TRBJ1-4,-,14,TRBV5-1,TRBD1,TGCGCCAGCAGCTACAGGGGCTTGTTCGAAAAACTGTTTTTT,CASSYRGLFEKLFF
TRBJ2-1,-,15,TRBV20-1,TRBD2,TGCAGTGCTAGAGCCTCTAGCGGGCATTACAATGAGCAGTTCTTC,CSARASSGHYNEQFF
TRBJ2-1,-,14,TRBV20-1,-,TGCAGTGCTAGAGAGTGGCAGGGGAGGAATGAGCAGTTCTTC,CSAREWQGRNEQFF
TRBJ2-7,few,12,TRBV27,TRBD1,TGTGCCAGCGGGACAGGTTTTGGCGAGCAGTACTTC,CASGTGFGEQYF
TRBJ2-4,few,12,TRBV29-1,-,TGCAGCGGCCGTGACCTGGTAAACATTCAGTACTTC,CSGRDLVNIQYF
TRBJ1-5,few,17,TRBV20-1,TRBD1,TGCAGTGCAGGAGAGGGACAGGGGGCGGTTAGCAATCAGCCCCAGCATTTT,CSAGEGQGAVSNQPQHF
TRBJ1-3,-,16,TRBV7-2,-,TGTGCCAGCAGCCCCGTTACAGGGAACTCTGGAAACACCATATATTTT,CASSPVTGNSGNTIYF
TRBJ1-4,once,15,TRBV6-6,TRBD1,TGTGCCAGCAGTACTGCGGGACAGGGGCGGGAAAAACTGTTTTTT,CASSTAGQGREKLFF
TRBJ2-5,few,10,TRBV29-1,-,TGCAGCGTTGTAGGGAAAGAGCAGTACTTC,CSVVGKEQYF
TRBJ1-1,few,11,TRBV20-1,-,TGCAGTGCTAGAGATGGGGTGGAAGCTTTCTTT,CSARDGVEAFF
TRBJ2-2,-,14,TRBV4-3,-,TGTGCCAGCAGCCAAGACAGCAACACCGGGGAGCTGTTTTTT,CASSQDSNTGELFF
TRBJ1-6,few,15,TRBV28,-,TGTGCCAGCAGAGAAGACAGGTCCTATAATTCACCCCTCCACTTT,CASREDRSYNSPLHF
TRBJ2-1,-,15,TRBV13,-,TGTGCCAGCAGCCAACTGGAGAGCTCCTACAATGAGCAGTTCTTC,CASSQLESSYNEQFF
TRBJ2-3,-,18,TRBV9,TRBD2,TGTGCCAGCAGCGTAAAACTAGCGGGGGGCAATTGGCCAGATACGCAGTATTTT,CASSVKLAGGNWPDTQYF
TRBJ2-5,-,16,TRBV28,TRBD2,TGTGCCAGCACCGTAGGGGCTAGCGGGGGGGAAGAGACCCAGTACTTC,CASTVGASGGEETQYF
TRBJ1-1,-,15,TRBV4-1,-,TGCGCCAGCAGCCGCTCTAGGGGGGTCTGGACTGAAGCTTTCTTT,CASSRSRGVWTEAFF
TRBJ2-3,-,17,TRBV7-9,-,TGTGCCAGCAGCTTAGGCCACCCAGGGTCTAGCACAGATACGCAGTATTTT,CASSLGHPGSSTDTQYF
TRBJ1-1,-,13,TRBV20-1,-,TGCAGTGCTAGGAACGGGTTGTGGACTGAAGCTTTCTTT,CSARNGLWTEAFF
TRBJ2-7,-,15,TRBV27,TRBD2,TGTGCCAGCAGTTTCAGAGGACTAGCGGACGACGAGCAGTACTTC,CASSFRGLADDEQYF
TRBJ1-5,few,16,TRBV15,-,TGTGCCACCAGCAGAGACTCTGGAAGGGTGGGTCAGCCCCAGCATTTT,CATSRDSGRVGQPQHF
TRBJ2-7,few,15,TRBV3-1,-,TGTGCCAGCAGCCAAGAGGGCGGCAGGGCCTACGAGCAGTACTTC,CASSQEGGRAYEQYF
TRBJ1-5,-,15,TRBV21-1,-,TGTGCCAGCAGCAAAGCGAAGATTAGCAATCAGCCCCAGCATTTT,CASSKAKISNQPQHF
TRBJ2-7,-,15,TRBV10-3,TRBD2,TGTGCCATCACCGAGGGACTAGACGAGTCCTACGAGCAGTACTTC,CAITEGLDESYEQYF
TRBJ1-5,-,14,TRBV3-1,-,TGTGCCAGCAGCCAAAACCCCGGGGGTCAGCCCCAGCATTTT,CASSQNPGGQPQHF
TRBJ1-4,-,16,TRBV3-1,-,TGTGCCAGCAGCGCGCGGACTGCCGGAACTAATGAAAAACTGTTTTTT,CASSARTAGTNEKLFF
TRBJ2-1,-,15,TRBV18,-,TGTGCCAGCTCACCGGCTGCCTATCCTAACAATGAGCAGTTCTTC,CASSPAAYPNNEQFF
TRBJ1-2,-,15,TRBV7-9,-,TGTGCCAACAGCTTAAGTGGCAGGGGTGGCTATGGCTACACCTTC,CANSLSGRGGYGYTF
TRBJ1-2,once,16,TRBV2,TRBD1,TGTGCCAGCAGTGAATTAGGGACAGGGGTTTGGGATGGCTACACCTTC,CASSELGTGVWDGYTF
TRBJ2-1,few,18,TRBV29-1,TRBD2,TGCAGCGTTGACGTTAGCGGGAGGACACCCATACAAAACAATGAGCAGTTCTTC,CSVDVSGRTPIQNNEQFF
TRBJ1-1,few,15,TRBV7-2,-,TGTGCCAGCAGCATAAACCTTAGGTGGAACACTGAGGCTTTCTTT,CASSINLRWNTEAFF
TRBJ2-2,-,15,TRBV12-3/TRBV12-4,-,TGTGCCAGCATTGGGCGACGCGCGAACACCGGGGAGCTGTTTTTT,CASIGRRANTGELFF
TRBJ2-7,-,14,TRBV9,-,TGTGCCAGCAGCCCCGAGGGAGCTTCCTACGAGCAGTACTTC,CASSPEGASYEQYF
TRBJ2-1,-,13,TRBV6-2/TRBV6-3,-,TGTGCCAGCAGTACTTCCCCGGGTAATGAGCAGTTCTTC,CASSTSPGNEQFF
TRBJ2-1,-,12,TRBV7-2,-,TGTGCCAGCAGCCCCTTGAGGAGGGAGCAGTTCTTC,CASSPLRREQFF
TRBJ1-5,-,14,TRBV15,-,TGTGCCACCAGCAGATGGGACAGCAATCAGCCCCAGCATTTT,CATSRWDSNQPQHF
TRBJ2-5,-,11,TRBV6-5,-,TGTGCCAGCAGATACGACTGGGCCCAGTACTTC,CASRYDWAQYF
TRBJ2-7,-,12,TRBV5-1,-,TGCGCCAGCAGCCGGGGACAATCTGAGCAGTACTTC,CASSRGQSEQYF
TRBJ2-1,once,15,TRBV3-1,-,TGTGCCAGCAGCCAAGATACGGGCGGAGGAGAGACCCAGTTCTTC,CASSQDTGGGETQFF